This TCR beta chain was retrieved from a study of shared clonotypes between healthy human individuals. Study observations and caveats: The represented genetic and exposure-history diversity was limited by the small number of donors. Expectations were that clonotype sharing among donors would be affected by sequencing depth.

Concerning this clone: Its antigen is still unknown.

Naive CD8 populations comprised CD45RO-negative cells positively selected for CCR7, excluding terminally differentiated effector memory CD45RA+ cells. V shed 10 bases, J shed 1 base, and the junction held 5 bases outside the gene matches. Germline V CDR1 and CDR2: MGHRA, YSYEKL. The CDR3 length is 14 residues. Researchers ran the assay at a deep level. Source study methods: Owing to the provision of junction-only sequences devoid of quality scores by immunoSEQ, filtering differed. Assay: immunoSEQ multiplex PCR; the TCRdb copy retains only in-frame clones and omits some. The V and J calls and the clone size are those of that table, but D and trimming were determined from the DNA. Of 500,000 to 700,000 clones in the sample, roughly 96% were seen once.

The rearrangement joins TRBV4-1 to TRBJ2-2, with 8 bases matching TRBD1. This TCR derives from a woman younger than 45 in good health. Input material: naive CD8+ T cells sorted from blood. The CDR3 region is CATSDRVNTGELFF. In DNA, the CDR3 is TGCGCCACTTCGGACAGGGTGAACACCGGGGAGCTGTTTTTT.